Following are 5 T cell receptor beta chains from one sample sequenced in a study of Graves' ophthalmopathy and Graves' hyperthyroidism. Scientists amplified the TCR beta CDR3 regions from RNA transcripts. The library came from an HTBI-primed first-round RT-PCR and a second-round multiplex PCR. TCRdb re-analysed the multiplex PCR reads in MiXCR, keeping a single row per CDR3 protein. The sample has 650,000 to 900,000 distinct CDR3 sequences; roughly 40% are singletons. The sample was peripheral blood. The receptor source for this set is an adult man with Graves' ophthalmopathy.

On this clonotype itself: This sequence may be a read error, since a much larger clone differs from it by one base. The chain has TRBV7-2 and TRBJ2-7; D perhaps matches TRBD2 (5 bases). V was clipped by 1 base and J by 9 bases, with 13 bases between them. In germline, CDR1 is SGHTA, CDR2 FQGNSA. The CDR3 is made up of 13 amino acids. The CDR3 bases are TGTGCCAGCAGCTTAGAAGTCGTGGGAGTGCAGTACTTC. Amino acids: CASSLEVVGVQYF.

This clonotype occurred many times. The genes are TRBV2 and TRBJ1-2; D is uncertain. CDR1 SNHLY and CDR2 FYNNEI come from the germline V gene. Deletions cut 3 bases from V and 0 bases from J, with 11 bases between. The CDR3 is made up of 15 amino acids. The DNA of the CDR3 is TGTGCCAGCAGTGATCTTGACGGGTCTAACTATGGCTACACCTTC. Amino acids: CASSDLDGSNYGYTF.

The chain recombines TRBV6-1 with TRBJ1-6; TRBD1 aligns across 8 bases. Germline values: CDR1 MNHNS, CDR2 SASEGT. V dropped 9 bases and J dropped 8; count of bases not matched to a gene: 3. CDR3 size: 12 residues. CDR3 nucleotide sequence: TGTGCCAGTCTGACAGGGGATTCACCCCTCCACTTT. Translation: CASLTGDSPLHF.

This clonotype has at least ten counts. One end of the junction fails to match germline, which may point to a read error. The chain combines TRBV7-7 with TRBJ2-7; D is perhaps TRBD2 (5 bases). This CDR3 spans 15 amino acids. The germline V gene has CDR1 SSHAT and CDR2 FNYEAQ (reference sequence). The CDR3 loop is CASSLAHTVPYEQYF. In DNA, the CDR3 is TGTGCTAGCAGCTTAGCGCATACAGTGCCCTACGAGCAGTACTTC.

This clonotype was observed a few times. This rearrangement joins TRBV7-2 to TRBJ2-5, with 8 bases that match TRBD2. The CDR3 sequence is 16 residues long. The J segment lost 4 bases and the V segment lost 2 bases, leaving 9 bases of the junction unmatched. Germline V gene data show CDR1 as SGHTA and CDR2 as FQGNSA. The CDR3 reads CASSLFERGLVETQYF. The CDR3 DNA is TGTGCCAGCAGCTTATTTGAGCGGGGGCTCGTAGAGACCCAGTACTTC.